This TCR beta chain came from a study of cytomegalovirus exposure and HLA in healthy donors. Study outcomes and limitations: Links to common viral pathogens appeared, in a later analysis, for several of the most significant clusters.

The germline V gene encodes CDR1 MNHEY and CDR2 SVGAGI. This CDR3 contains 16 residues. Unmatched junction bases numbered 4, after V lost 1 base and J lost 3 bases. Details on this clone: The antigen is undetermined.

This PCR relied on a set of 60 Vbeta primers and 13 Jbeta primers. The repertoire was sequenced with immunoSEQ multiplex PCR; TCRdb's copy has only in-frame clones and lacks some. The sample consists of 150,000 to 250,000 clones, 75% to 85% of them appearing once. The chain uses TRBV6-5 and TRBJ1-4, with 8 nucleotides matching TRBD1. Sequencing was done on a sample of PBMCs. The sequence was obtained from a woman aged 45-59 years in good health and CMV-seronegative. The CDR3 loop is CASSYYLDRANEKLFF. CDR3 nucleotide sequence: TGTGCCAGCAGTTACTACTTGGACAGGGCTAATGAAAAACTGTTTTTT.